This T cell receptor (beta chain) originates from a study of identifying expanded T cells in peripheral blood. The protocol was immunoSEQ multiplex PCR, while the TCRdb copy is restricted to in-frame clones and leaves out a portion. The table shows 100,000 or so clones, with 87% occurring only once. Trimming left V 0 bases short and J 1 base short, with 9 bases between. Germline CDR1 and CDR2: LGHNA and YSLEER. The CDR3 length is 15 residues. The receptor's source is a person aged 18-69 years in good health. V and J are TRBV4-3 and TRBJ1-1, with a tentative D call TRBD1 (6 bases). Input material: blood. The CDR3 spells CASSQDGQPNTEAFF. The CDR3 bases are TGCGCCAGCAGCCAAGACGGACAGCCGAACACTGAAGCTTTCTTT.